This passage covers 20 T cell receptor beta chains from one sample sequenced in a study of vaccination effects on CD4 cells after COVID-19. Expansion with viral peptide pools was applied to antigen-specific CD4+ T cells by the ViraFEST assay prior to sequencing. Culture proceeded for 10 days, and CD4+ T cells were then isolated. BNT162b2 vaccine or mRNA-1273 vaccine was given to participants in two doses. Sequenced by immunoSEQ multiplex PCR; TCRdb stores in-frame clones only, minus some. The table has about 46,000 clones, 65% to 80% seen once. These receptors lack a known antigen. The source material was CD4+ T cells from PBMCs cultured with HCoV-OC43 spike peptides, sampled after COVID-19 vaccination. Subset specified: HCoV-OC43 spike overlapping peptide pool stimulation. Receptor source: a human donor who received a COVID-19 vaccine.

The genes are TRBV30 and TRBJ1-4, with 9 bases matching TRBD1. The germline gives CDR1 GTSNPN, CDR2 SVGIG (reference sequence). The length of the CDR3 is 13 residues. The V gene end was trimmed by 7 bases and the J gene end by 5 bases; junction bases not matched to a gene: 5. The DNA of the CDR3 is TGTGCCTCGAACAGGGGGCTCAATGAAAAACTGTTTTTT. As protein: CASNRGLNEKLFF.

This chain connects TRBV11-2 to TRBJ2-7, with TRBD1 as a possible D gene (6 bases). This CDR3 is 15 amino acids long. V shed 4 bases and J shed 4 bases, with 17 bases lying between them. The germline V gene has CDR1 SGHAT and CDR2 FQNNGV. The CDR3 loop reads CASSWGGGLSYEQYF. For the CDR3, the DNA is TGTGCCAGCAGCTGGGGTGGGGGCCTGTCTTACGAGCAGTACTTC.

The rearrangement joins TRBV7-6 to TRBJ2-7; 11 bases are a match to TRBD1. This CDR3 contains 15 residues. The V and J ends lost 1 base and 5 bases, in that order; junction bases with no gene match: 4. Germline V gene lookup returns CDR1 SGHVS and CDR2 FNYEAQ. The CDR3 nucleotides read TGTGCCAGCAGCTTAGAGGGGACAGGGGGAAACGAGCAGTACTTC. Its protein product is CASSLEGTGGNEQYF.

V gene TRBV10-1 combines with J gene TRBJ1-1, with a weak D call TRBD1 (6 bases). This CDR3 spans 12 amino acids. The germline V gene has CDR1 WNHNN and CDR2 SYGVQD (reference sequence). Trimming removed 9 bases at V and 0 bases at J, with 8 bases between. CDR3 DNA sequence: TGCGCCAGTCAGGGGTTGAACACTGAAGCTTTCTTT. This sequence encodes CASQGLNTEAFF.

The J gene is TRBJ2-3, the V gene TRBV5-4; D perhaps matches TRBD1 (6 bases). Trimming shortened V by 3 bases and J by 6 bases, and 11 bases separated the two germline ends. The CDR3 has 13 amino acids. Germline values: CDR1 SGHNT, CDR2 YYREEE (reference sequence). The CDR3 loop is CASSYLQGDTQYF. DNA of the CDR3: TGTGCCAGCAGCTACCTCCAGGGGGATACGCAGTATTTT.

The V and J genes are TRBV28 and TRBJ1-2; D is perhaps TRBD1 (6 bases). The CDR3 totals 15 residues. The germline CDR1 and CDR2 sequences are MDHEN and SYDVKM. Trimming removed 4 bases from V and 6 bases from J, with 18 bases in between. The CDR3 bases are TGTGCCAGCAGTTCGGAAGGGGGGACGATAAATGGCTACACCTTC. It translates to CASSSEGGTINGYTF.

The rearrangement uses TRBV5-1 and TRBJ2-5; D gene ambiguous. The CDR3 sequence is 15 residues long. CDR1 and CDR2 from the germline V gene are SGHRS and YFSETQ. V was trimmed by 2 bases and J by 2 bases, leaving 13 bases between them. CDR3: CASSFSGDRQETQYF. The CDR3 DNA reads as TGCGCCAGCAGCTTTAGTGGGGATAGGCAAGAGACCCAGTACTTC.

This clone was counted a single time. The chain links TRBV7-9 to TRBJ1-1; weak D call: TRBD1 (5 bases). The CDR3 is made up of 13 amino acids. V dropped 2 bases and J dropped 6 bases, with 10 bases sitting between them. Per the germline V gene, CDR1 is SEHNR and CDR2 is FQNEAQ (reference sequence). The CDR3 nucleotides read TGTGCCAGCAGCTTAATGAGGGGCGCTGAAGCTTTCTTT. Translating gives CASSLMRGAEAFF.

V and J are TRBV4-1 and TRBJ2-3, with no clear D. Trimming took off 1 base at V and 1 base at J, with 15 bases between the two ends. This CDR3 is 17 amino acids long. Germline V gene sequence: CDR1 MGHRA, CDR2 YSYEKL. The CDR3 loop is CASSQGVTGLGTDTQYF. The CDR3 DNA reads as TGCGCCAGCAGCCAAGGGGTAACGGGTTTAGGCACAGATACGCAGTATTTT.

This clone has a single count. CDR3 sequence reads: CASSLAVSEEETQYF. In nucleotides, the CDR3 is TGCGCCAGCAGCTTGGCCGTGTCAGAAGAAGAGACCCAGTACTTC. The chain uses TRBV5-1 and TRBJ2-5; D ambiguous. The CDR3 length is 15 residues. Germline V gene lookup returns CDR1 SGHRS and CDR2 YFSETQ. The V end was cut by 0 bases, the J end by 3 bases, with 12 bases between.

The gene calls are TRBV3-1 (or the pseudogene TRBV3-2) and TRBJ1-1; 10 nucleotides align to TRBD1. Germline lookup yields CDR1 LGHDT and CDR2 YNNKEL (reference sequence). The trim removed 4 bases at V and 5 bases at J, leaving 4 bases unmatched. CDR3 length: 14 residues. In DNA form, the CDR3 reads TGTGCCAGCAGCCCGACAGGGGGCTATACTGAAGCTTTCTTT. This sequence encodes CASSPTGGYTEAFF.

V and J are TRBV10-3 and TRBJ1-1; 8 nucleotides agree with TRBD1. The CDR3 length is 12 residues. J lost 2 bases, V lost 9 bases, and 2 bases had no gene match. CDR1 ENHRY and CDR2 SYGVKD come from the germline V gene. This CDR3 is CAIGQGNTEAFF. CDR3 sequence (DNA): TGTGCCATTGGACAGGGAAACACTGAAGCTTTCTTT.

This chain joins TRBV5-1 and TRBJ2-1; D remains ambiguous. The V end was cut by 0 bases, the J end by 4 bases, with 5 bases between. The CDR3 totals 13 residues. Germline loops: CDR1 SGHRS, CDR2 YFSETQ. CDR3 DNA sequence: TGCGCCAGCAGCTTGGGGGTGTACAATGAGCAGTTCTTC. This translates into CASSLGVYNEQFF.

The genes are TRBV3-1 (or the pseudogene TRBV3-2) and TRBJ2-2; D remains unclear. Trimming removed 4 bases at V and 7 bases at J, with 7 bases between. The CDR3 is 12 residues long. Germline CDR1 is LGHDT and CDR2 is YNNKEL (reference sequence). CDR3 in DNA: TGTGCCAGCAGCCTCCTTGGCGGGGAGCTGTTTTTT. Translated: CASSLLGGELFF.

The chain has TRBV5-1 and TRBJ2-1; tentative D call: TRBD2 (5 bases). The CDR3 is made up of 12 amino acids. V lost 4 bases and J 8 bases, leaving 10 bases between the germline ends. Germline assignment: CDR1 SGHRS and CDR2 YFSETQ. CDR3 nucleotide sequence: TGCGCCAGCAGCAGGAGGCTGGATGAGCAGTTCTTC. Translation: CASSRRLDEQFF.

This sequence joins TRBV19 and TRBJ1-2, with D maybe TRBD1 (6 bases). V shed 4 bases and J shed 1 base, with 22 bases lying between them. In germline, CDR1 is LNHDA, CDR2 SQIVND (reference sequence). This CDR3 has 18 residues. The CDR3 is CASSTKGGEEPYNYGYTF. The CDR3, as DNA: TGTGCCAGTAGTACCAAAGGGGGGGAAGAGCCCTATAACTATGGCTACACCTTC.

V and J are TRBV13 and TRBJ2-7, with D perhaps assigned TRBD1 or TRBD2 (6 bases each). CDR3 size: 15 residues. Germline V lookup: CDR1 PRHDT, CDR2 FYEKMQ (reference sequence). The V end lost 5 bases, the J end lost 5 bases, and 19 bases lay between the germline ends. The CDR3 spells CASSVEGEHGDEQYF. CDR3 nucleotide sequence: TGTGCCAGCAGCGTGGAGGGGGAGCATGGGGACGAGCAGTACTTC.

The CDR3 reads CASSPTPSGRGYEQYF. The DNA of the CDR3 is TGTGCCAGCAGCCCTACCCCCTCAGGGAGAGGGTACGAGCAGTACTTC. The chain has TRBV9 and TRBJ2-7; either TRBD1 or TRBD2 may fit D (5 bases each). The CDR3 is 16 residues long. The V gene lost 4 bases and the J gene lost 4 bases, with 21 bases spanning the gap. Germline-derived CDR1 and CDR2 are SGDLS and YYNGEE.

The chain couples TRBV4-1 to TRBJ2-5, with no clear D. Germline V lookup: CDR1 MGHRA, CDR2 YSYEKL. V gave up 1 base and J gave up 3 bases, with 9 bases separating them. The CDR3 is 14 amino acids. The CDR3 sequence is CASSQVDQKETQYF. As DNA, the CDR3 is TGCGCCAGCAGCCAAGTAGACCAGAAAGAGACCCAGTACTTC.

The chain employs TRBV27 and TRBJ2-7; 8 nucleotides agree with TRBD1. With V trimmed by 3 bases and J by 2 bases, 21 bases remained unmatched. CDR3 length equals 20 residues. Germline CDR1 and CDR2: MNHEY and SMNVEV (reference sequence). The CDR3 here is CASSFLRGWLGTGGTYEQYF. CDR3 coding DNA: TGTGCCAGCAGTTTCCTCCGGGGTTGGTTGGGGACAGGCGGAACCTACGAGCAGTACTTC.